This T cell receptor (beta chain) came from a study of glioma-infiltrating T cells after dendritic cell vaccination. V was pared by 0 bases and J by 7 bases, with 9 bases between. This CDR3 has 13 amino acids. The germline V gene has CDR1 LNHNV and CDR2 YYDKDF (reference sequence). This sample's time point: after dendritic cell vaccination, including at tumor progression/relapse. Input was approximately 2 ug genomic DNA, or all available if less. Here immunoSEQ multiplex PCR was the method, and the copy in TCRdb shows in-frame clones only, minus some. The sample holds some 78,000 clones, around 85% seen once.

This material consisted of blood, taken after dendritic cell vaccination. This rearrangement joins TRBV15 to TRBJ1-2; the D gene is possibly TRBD1 (5 bases). This TCR derives from a human donor with glioblastoma. As DNA, the CDR3 is TGTGCCACCAGCAGAGATCGACAGACTGGCTACACCTTC. This encodes CATSRDRQTGYTF.